A selection of T cell receptor beta chains follows, all from one sample in a study of blood T cells in healthy people across ages. TCRdb used MiXCR to reprocess the 5' RACE reads, holding one entry per CDR3 protein. The sample yields about 640,000 distinct CDR3 sequences, around 54% seen once. Sequenced: blood. The receptors originated from a man aged 60-69 years in good health. The CDR3 runs from the conserved cysteine through the conserved F or W. The order of the fields is D gene, J gene, clone size, V gene, CDR3 protein, CDR3 DNA. The D gene is left open where the match is weak. Clone size, where shown, is once, few, many, or a class for clones that have expanded.

>TRBD1|TRBJ1-2|-|TRBV27
CASSARQGWYGYTF
TGTGCCAGTAGTGCGAGACAGGGCTGGTATGGCTACACCTTC
>TRBD1|TRBJ1-6|-|TRBV20-1
CSARAQGVSPLHF
TGCAGTGCTAGAGCGCAGGGGGTATCACCCCTCCACTTT
>TRBD2|TRBJ2-5|-|TRBV4-1
CASSRRTSAKDNEQYF
TGCGCCAGCAGCCGAAGGACTAGCGCAAAAGACAATGAGCAGTACTTC
>TRBD2|TRBJ2-1|-|TRBV20-1
CSAREGTSGVGEQFF
TGCAGTGCTAGAGAGGGGACTAGCGGGGTAGGTGAGCAGTTCTTC
>TRBD1|TRBJ1-6|few|TRBV20-1
CSARDLRTGESPLHF
TGCAGTGCTAGAGATCTAAGGACAGGGGAGTCACCCCTCCACTTT
>-|TRBJ2-3|-|TRBV29-1
CSVAGQLTSTSTDTQYF
TGCAGCGTTGCCGGACAGCTAACTAGCACTAGCACAGATACGCAGTATTTT
>-|TRBJ2-1|few|TRBV29-1
CSVVPYNEQFF
TGCAGCGTTGTTCCGTACAATGAGCAGTTCTTC
>TRBD1|TRBJ2-4|-|TRBV10-2
CASSEQGQNIQYF
TGCGCCAGCAGTGAACAGGGGCAAAACATTCAGTACTTC
>-|TRBJ1-5|-|TRBV21-1
CASSPPVGSNQPQHF
TGTGCCAGCAGCCCTCCGGTAGGCAGCAATCAGCCCCAGCATTTT
>-|TRBJ1-1|few|TRBV20-1
CSARDLVSAGNTEAFF
TGCAGTGCTAGAGATTTGGTGTCGGCTGGGAACACTGAAGCTTTCTTT
>TRBD2|TRBJ2-1|few|TRBV2
CASGLAGANEQFF
TGTGCCAGCGGACTAGCGGGGGCCAATGAGCAGTTCTTC
>-|TRBJ2-1|-|TRBV2
CASSEMGYNEQFF
TGTGCCAGCAGTGAGATGGGCTACAACGAGCAGTTCTTC
>-|TRBJ2-7|once|TRBV6-1
CASSPFSRAHIDNEQYF
TGTGCCAGCAGTCCTTTTTCCAGGGCCCATATCGACAATGAGCAGTACTTC
>-|TRBJ1-2|-|TRBV28
CASSLRGGVYGYTF
TGTGCCAGCAGTTTACGGGGCGGGGTCTATGGCTACACCTTC
>-|TRBJ1-2|few|TRBV10-3
CAISELTGQTISYGYTF
TGTGCCATCAGTGAGCTTACTGGGCAGACAATCTCCTACGGCTACACCTTC
>-|TRBJ2-5|-|TRBV5-1
CASSLAPMGAGETQYF
TGCGCCAGCAGCTTGGCCCCCATGGGGGCTGGAGAGACCCAGTACTTC
>-|TRBJ2-7|few|TRBV28
CASRPALSGNSYEQYF
TGTGCCAGCAGGCCGGCACTAAGCGGAAACTCCTACGAGCAGTACTTC
>TRBD1|TRBJ2-5|few|TRBV10-1
CASAPGGKETQYF
TGCGCCAGCGCCCCAGGGGGCAAAGAGACCCAGTACTTC
>-|TRBJ2-7|-|TRBV4-2
CASSQAGSPTYEQYF
TGTGCCAGCAGCCAAGCCGGGAGCCCGACCTACGAGCAGTACTTC
>-|TRBJ2-3|-|TRBV7-9
CASSVDKSTDTQYF
TGTGCCAGCAGCGTGGACAAGTCCACAGATACGCAGTATTTT
>TRBD1|TRBJ1-2|-|TRBV5-5
CASSNPTGNYGYTF
TGTGCCAGCAGCAACCCGACAGGGAACTATGGCTACACCTTC
>TRBD2|TRBJ2-5|few|TRBV9
CASSVAPSGGTQETQYF
TGTGCCAGCAGCGTAGCGCCTAGCGGGGGCACACAAGAGACCCAGTACTTC